This T cell receptor beta chain was identified during a study of T cell responses to AZD1222 COVID-19 vaccine. TCRdb's table, derived via immunoSEQ multiplex PCR, lists solely in-frame clones and lacks some. Seen here are 80,000 to 100,000 clones, approximately 89% observed once, and the top ten hold 2.8%. Findings of the study overall: Only a handful of AZD1222 recipients, roughly 6 in all, had baseline seropositivity. Among the donors, most were white British and more were female, and clonal diversity was possibly underestimated. Repertoire samples came only from after the peak T cell response. The study reported that nearly half of spike-specific TCRs target unmutated variant regions.

A remark on this clone: Antigen: not known.

The CDR3 has 15 residues. The germline V gene has CDR1 SGHTA and CDR2 FQGNSA. J was trimmed by 7 bases and V by 5 bases; bases with no gene match: 8. Source: peripheral blood, taken on day 0 of MenACWY control vaccination. The clonotype comes from an adult in good health. The chain carries TRBV7-2 and TRBJ2-7; TRBD2 agrees at 13 bases. The CDR3 sequence is CASSPTSGGYNEQYF. The CDR3 bases are TGTGCCAGCAGCCCGACTAGCGGGGGGTATAATGAGCAGTACTTC.